Listed below are T cell receptor beta chains from one sample, sequenced in a study of cytomegalovirus exposure and HLA in healthy donors. Sequenced by immunoSEQ multiplex PCR; TCRdb stores in-frame clones only, minus some. The sample records tens of thousands of clones, about three quarters being singletons. Sequenced material: PBMCs. Source of these receptors: a man aged 45-65 years in good health and CMV-seropositive. The CDR3 runs from the conserved cysteine through the conserved F or W. The order of the fields is clone size, V gene, D gene, J gene, CDR3 protein, CDR3 DNA. D genes are given only for firm matches. Clone size, where shown, is once, few, many, or a class for clones that have expanded.

size: NA; V: TRBV29-1; D: NA; J: TRBJ2-5; CDR3: CSVDSGKDRQETQYF; DNA: TGCAGCGTTGATTCCGGGAAGGACCGCCAAGAGACCCAGTACTTC
size: NA; V: TRBV7-9; D: TRBD1; J: TRBJ2-4; CDR3: CASSLGGQAPGNF; DNA: TGTGCCAGCAGCTTAGGGGGACAGGCACCGGGGAACTTC
size: NA; V: TRBV7-3; D: NA; J: TRBJ1-4; CDR3: CASSSQGGKLFF; DNA: TGTGCCAGCAGCTCCCAGGGTGGAAAACTGTTTTTT
size: once; V: TRBV27; D: NA; J: TRBJ1-2; CDR3: CASKLKGLTNYGYTF; DNA: TGTGCCAGTAAACTGAAGGGACTGACTAACTATGGCTACACCTTC
size: NA; V: TRBV27; D: NA; J: TRBJ2-6; CDR3: CASSIGVVGANVLTF; DNA: TGTGCCAGCAGCATAGGGGTCGTGGGGGCCAACGTCCTGACTTTC
size: NA; V: TRBV6-4; D: NA; J: TRBJ1-5; CDR3: CASSESNNQPQHF; DNA: TGTGCCAGCAGTGAATCAAACAATCAGCCCCAGCATTTT
size: NA; V: TRBV7-6; D: TRBD1; J: TRBJ2-7; CDR3: CASSPWGTVSYEQYF; DNA: TGTGCCAGCAGCCCCTGGGGGACAGTCTCCTACGAGCAGTACTTC
size: once; V: TRBV27; D: TRBD1; J: TRBJ1-4; CDR3: CASSVDRGEKLFF; DNA: TGTGCCAGCAGTGTAGACAGGGGTGAAAAACTGTTTTTT
size: NA; V: TRBV21-1; D: NA; J: TRBJ1-1; CDR3: CEWDRDTEAFF; DNA: TGTGAATGGGACAGGGACACTGAAGCTTTCTTT
size: NA; V: TRBV28; D: NA; J: TRBJ1-2; CDR3: CASSWRGPHYGYTF; DNA: TGTGCCAGCAGTTGGCGGGGTCCCCACTATGGCTACACCTTC
size: NA; V: TRBV5-1; D: NA; J: TRBJ2-3; CDR3: CASSFELPSTDTQYF; DNA: TGCGCCAGCAGCTTTGAACTACCTAGCACAGATACGCAGTATTTT
size: NA; V: TRBV14; D: NA; J: TRBJ1-3; CDR3: CASSQTRGLGSGNTIYF; DNA: TGTGCCAGCAGCCAGACAAGGGGCTTAGGCTCTGGAAACACCATATATTTT
size: NA; V: TRBV30; D: TRBD1; J: TRBJ2-7; CDR3: CAWGSGTGFYEQYF; DNA: TGTGCCTGGGGTTCCGGGACAGGGTTCTACGAGCAGTACTTC
size: NA; V: TRBV5-1; D: TRBD1; J: TRBJ2-5; CDR3: CASSLAGTDRETQYF; DNA: TGCGCCAGCAGCTTGGCCGGGACAGATCGAGAGACCCAGTACTTC
size: once; V: TRBV7-9; D: TRBD1; J: TRBJ1-5; CDR3: CASSRETGGIQPQHF; DNA: TGTGCCAGCAGCCGAGAGACAGGGGGTATTCAGCCCCAGCATTTT
size: NA; V: TRBV7-2; D: TRBD2; J: TRBJ2-1; CDR3: CASRVSGGPYNEQFF; DNA: TGTGCCAGCAGGGTTAGCGGGGGGCCCTACAATGAGCAGTTCTTC
size: NA; V: TRBV10-3; D: TRBD1; J: TRBJ2-3; CDR3: CAIRGQGATDTQYF; DNA: TGTGCCATCAGGGGACAGGGGGCCACAGATACGCAGTATTTT
size: once; V: TRBV5-4; D: TRBD2; J: TRBJ2-1; CDR3: CASSLEVWVAGGNNEQFF; DNA: TGTGCCAGCAGCTTGGAGGTTTGGGTAGCGGGAGGGAACAATGAGCAGTTCTTC
size: NA; V: TRBV5-1; D: TRBD2; J: TRBJ2-7; CDR3: CASSSSGGATVYEQYF; DNA: TGCGCCAGCAGCTCTAGCGGGGGGGCCACGGTCTACGAGCAGTACTTC
size: NA; V: TRBV18; D: TRBD1; J: TRBJ2-7; CDR3: CASSPGTGGYEQYF; DNA: TGTGCCAGCTCGCCCGGGACAGGGGGTTACGAGCAGTACTTC